A single sample is the source of the 10 T cell receptor beta chains below, sequenced in a study of control samples from healthy donors and cancer patients. Data came from immunoSEQ multiplex PCR; TCRdb stores just in-frame clones and leaves some out. The data contain about 80,000 clones, roughly 91% of them seen just once; the ten biggest clones take up 5.5% to 7%. Sequencing was carried out using blood. The receptors here all came from a man aged 50-60 years in good health.

This clone was counted a single time. The chain recombines TRBV10-2 with TRBJ1-5, with D unclear. CDR3 size: 13 residues. Germline V lookup: CDR1 WSHSY, CDR2 SAAADI. V was shortened by 6 bases and J by 4 bases, with 10 bases between the two germline ends. CDR3: CASRGWDNQPQHF. The CDR3 coding sequence is TGCGCCAGCAGAGGTTGGGATAATCAGCCCCAGCATTTT.

This clone came up a few times. V gene TRBV6-2 or TRBV6-3 combines with J gene TRBJ1-2; maybe TRBD1 (6 bases). With 7 bases removed from V and 0 bases from J, the gap between germline ends came to 21 bases. The CDR3 loop spans 17 amino acids. Germline CDR1 and CDR2: MNHEY and SVGEGT. CDR3 in DNA: TGTGCCAGCAACCCCCGAGGGGGGCCCCCAGCTAACTATGGCTACACCTTC. This sequence encodes CASNPRGGPPANYGYTF.

The chain is built from TRBV4-1 and TRBJ2-1; tentatively, D is TRBD2 (6 bases). The CDR3 is 12 residues long. Germline V gene sequence: CDR1 MGHRA, CDR2 YSYEKL. V gave up 4 bases and J gave up 10 bases, with 11 bases separating them. CDR3 coding DNA: TGCGCCAGCAGCCCTCCCGGAGGGGAGCAGTTCTTC. This gives the protein CASSPPGGEQFF.

The V gene is TRBV5-6, the J gene TRBJ1-4; no definite D call. Per germline, CDR1 SGHDT and CDR2 YYEEEE. This CDR3 has 13 residues. V shed 1 base and J shed 8 bases, with 9 bases lying between them. CDR3 sequence: CASSLLGNEKLFF. The CDR3 nucleotides are TGTGCCAGCAGCTTGCTGGGAAACGAAAAACTGTTTTTT.

The chain combines TRBV28 with TRBJ1-6; TRBD1 matches 8 bases. The J segment lost 3 bases and the V segment lost 5 bases, leaving 0 bases of the junction unmatched. The CDR3 contains 14 residues. Looked up from germline, CDR1 is MDHEN and CDR2 is SYDVKM. CDR3 in amino acids: CASSGTGYNSPLHF. CDR3 nucleotides: TGTGCCAGCAGTGGGACAGGCTATAATTCACCCCTCCACTTT.

The rearrangement links TRBV19 to TRBJ1-5, with D possibly TRBD1 on 5 matching bases. The V end was cut by 5 bases, the J end by 2 bases, with 16 bases between. Germline CDR1 is LNHDA and CDR2 is SQIVND (reference sequence). The CDR3 sequence is 16 residues long. The CDR3 coding sequence is TGTGCCAGTAGTGGGAAACAGGCTTGGGGCAATCAGCCCCAGCATTTT. Protein: CASSGKQAWGNQPQHF.

The genes are TRBV19 and TRBJ1-4; D is undetermined. The germline V and J ends were trimmed by 5 bases and 4 bases, with 17 bases remaining between them. This CDR3 is 16 amino acids long. Germline V gives CDR1 LNHDA, CDR2 SQIVND (reference sequence). CDR3 sequence reads: CASSPRQARINEKLFF. The CDR3 DNA is TGTGCCAGTAGTCCAAGGCAGGCGCGGATTAATGAAAAACTGTTTTTT.

This chain connects TRBV6-1 to TRBJ1-6; TRBD1 agrees at 7 bases. Germline CDR1 MNHNS, CDR2 SASEGT. This CDR3 has 16 amino acids. V was clipped by 4 bases and J by 5 bases; unmatched bases: 8. CDR3 DNA sequence: TGTGCCAGCAGTGTGGACAGGCCTATTCATAATTCACCCCTCCACTTT. This gives the protein CASSVDRPIHNSPLHF.

This clone was observed a handful of times. The chain employs TRBV21-1 and TRBJ1-1. TRBV21-1 is a documented pseudogene. This CDR3 is 15 amino acids long. This CDR3 reads CASSKGDGPNTEAFF. CDR3 sequence (DNA): TGTGCCAGCAGCAAAGGGGACGGACCTAACACTGAAGCTTTCTTT.

The chain combines TRBV6-1 with TRBJ2-7; D is ambiguous. This CDR3 has 12 amino acids. Germline loops: CDR1 MNHNS, CDR2 SASEGT. V shed 0 bases and J shed 6 bases, with 6 bases lying between them. CDR3 amino acids: CASSEAGVEQYF. The CDR3 nucleotides read TGTGCCAGCAGTGAAGCGGGCGTCGAGCAGTACTTC.